The 30 T cell receptor beta chains below come from one sample, sequenced in a study of shared clonotypes between healthy human individuals. Naive CD8 cells, CD45RO-negative and positively selected for CCR7, excluded terminally differentiated effector memory CD45RA+ cells. Sequencing was performed with immunoSEQ multiplex PCR; in TCRdb, only in-frame clones are kept and a portion is missing. Of approximately 2,000,000 clones listed, just over 90% are singletons. Specimen: naive CD8+ T cells from PBMCs. Receptors originate from a man aged 18 to 30 in good health. Some clones in this sample may be carry-over from other donors' samples.

The rearrangement joins TRBV25-1 to TRBJ1-4; TRBD1 agrees at 7 bases. The CDR3 sequence is 16 residues long. CDR1 MGHDK and CDR2 SYGVNS come from the germline V gene. V lost 2 bases, J lost 3 bases, and 6 bases stayed unmatched. In DNA, the CDR3 is TGTGCCAGCAGTGAAACAGGGGAGGGGGCTAATGAAAAACTGTTTTTT. It codes for CASSETGEGANEKLFF. The complete variable domain, with remaining parts taken from reference TRBV25-1 and TRBJ1-4, reads EADIYQTPRYLVIGTGKKITLECSQTMGHDKMYWYQQDPGMELHLIHYSYGVNSTEKGDLSSESTVSRIRTEHFPLTLESARPSHTSQYLCASSETGEGANEKLFFGSGTQLSVL.

This chain connects TRBV27 to TRBJ2-1; D may correspond to TRBD1 or TRBD2 (5 bases each). Germline V CDR1 and CDR2: MNHEY, SMNVEV (reference sequence). V lost 5 bases and J lost 0, with 23 bases in between. The CDR3 is 19 amino acids. As DNA, the CDR3 is TGTGCCAGCAGTCCGCCGGGACCCCACCGGCCGAGCTCCTACAATGAGCAGTTCTTC. This sequence encodes CASSPPGPHRPSSYNEQFF.

The gene calls are TRBV28 and TRBJ1-2; D remains unclear. The CDR3 length is 13 residues. The germline gives CDR1 MDHEN, CDR2 SYDVKM. V lost 2 bases and J 8 bases, leaving 12 bases between the germline ends. The CDR3 DNA follows: TGTGCCAGCAGTTTAATGGGGAATAGCGGCTACACCTTC. It codes for CASSLMGNSGYTF.

The J gene is TRBJ1-2, the V gene TRBV19; D gene unclear. The CDR3 has 14 residues. CDR1 and CDR2 from the germline V gene are LNHDA and SQIVND (reference sequence). V gave up 0 bases and J gave up 8 bases, with 13 bases separating them. In DNA, the CDR3 is TGTGCCAGTAGTATAGAGACGCGGATGTCGGGCTACACCTTC. Translated: CASSIETRMSGYTF.

This clone showed up just once. The gene calls are TRBV27 and TRBJ2-6; D is unclear. Trimming left V 5 bases short and J 2 bases short, with 7 bases between. The CDR3 runs to 14 residues. The germline gives CDR1 MNHEY, CDR2 SMNVEV (reference sequence). CDR3 DNA: TGTGCCAGCAGTCCAACTCCTGGGGCCAACGTCCTGACTTTC. It codes for CASSPTPGANVLTF.

V usage is TRBV28 and J usage is TRBJ2-2; D uncertain. V was clipped by 3 bases and J by 6 bases, with 8 bases between them. This CDR3 spans 13 amino acids. Germline lookup yields CDR1 MDHEN and CDR2 SYDVKM. The CDR3 nucleotides read TGTGCCAGCAGTTTTTTAATCGCCGGGGAGCTGTTTTTT. It codes for CASSFLIAGELFF.

The chain has TRBV27 and TRBJ1-1; 9 nucleotides align to TRBD1. V lost 6 bases to trimming and J lost 6 bases; unmatched junction nucleotides: 8. The germline V gene encodes CDR1 MNHEY and CDR2 SMNVEV (reference sequence). The CDR3 runs 14 residues. The CDR3 sequence: CASSNRGRRAEAFF. In DNA, the CDR3 is TGTGCCAGCAGCAACAGGGGGCGACGGGCTGAAGCTTTCTTT.

The rearrangement uses TRBV5-1 and TRBJ1-1, with D possibly TRBD1 on 5 matching bases. V was pared by 3 bases and J by 1 base, with 16 bases between. The CDR3 contains 16 residues. Germline CDR1 SGHRS, CDR2 YFSETQ. DNA for the CDR3: TGCGCCAGCAGCTCATCAGGGTATAAAAAGAACACTGAAGCTTTCTTT. Translation: CASSSSGYKKNTEAFF.

The rearrangement joins TRBV21-1 to TRBJ1-5; TRBD1, as called in the table, went unchecked against the DNA. TRBV21-1 is flagged as a pseudogene. CDR3 length: 18 residues. The CDR3 sequence is CASQTGKDRGESNQPQHF. Written as DNA, the CDR3 is TGTGCCAGCCAAACAGGGAAGGACAGGGGGGAGAGCAATCAGCCCCAGCATTTT.

The V and J genes are TRBV9 and TRBJ2-2, with TRBD2 as a possible D gene (5 bases). The V gene lost 2 bases and the J gene lost 4 bases, with 18 bases spanning the gap. Per the germline V gene, CDR1 is SGDLS and CDR2 is YYNGEE. The CDR3 runs to 17 residues. The CDR3 DNA is TGTGCCAGCAGCGTTCTTGGTCGGACTCTCTTCACCGGGGAGCTGTTTTTT. Encoded protein: CASSVLGRTLFTGELFF.

This clone occurred once. The same CDR3 arises from other DNA sequences in this sample as well. The rearrangement links TRBV7-9 to TRBJ2-7; tentative D call: TRBD2 (6 bases). Trimming pared 7 bases from V and 0 bases from J, leaving 13 bases between. Germline assignment: CDR1 SEHNR and CDR2 FQNEAQ (reference sequence). This CDR3 has 14 amino acids. This CDR3 is CASTPRGSSYEQYF. The CDR3 coding sequence is TGTGCCAGCACCCCTCGGGGGAGCTCCTACGAGCAGTACTTC. Combining the CDR3 with reference TRBV7-9 and TRBJ2-7 gives the whole variable domain DTGVSQNPRHKITKRGQNVTFRCDPISEHNRLYWYRQTLGQGPEFLTYFQNEAQLEKSRLLSDRFSAERPKGSFSTLEIQRTEQGDSAMYLCASTPRGSSYEQYFGPGTRLTVT.

This chain links TRBV10-3 with TRBJ2-7, with 7 bases lining up with TRBD1. CDR3 size: 17 residues. Germline CDR1 and CDR2: ENHRY and SYGVKD. The trim removed 0 bases at V and 1 base at J, leaving 9 bases unmatched. CDR3 amino acids: CAISESTTTGISYEQYF. As DNA, the CDR3 is TGTGCCATCAGTGAGTCCACGACGACAGGGATATCCTACGAGCAGTACTTC.

J is TRBJ1-2 and V is TRBV27, with 7 positions matching TRBD1. Germline V gives CDR1 MNHEY, CDR2 SMNVEV (reference sequence). The CDR3 sequence is 15 residues long. The ends lost 5 bases at V and 2 bases at J; junction bases unmatched: 8. CDR3 sequence: CASSRSGQPNYGYTF. The CDR3 DNA reads as TGTGCCAGCAGTAGATCGGGACAGCCAAACTATGGCTACACCTTC.

This chain connects TRBV5-1 to TRBJ2-7; possible D gene TRBD1, 5 bases. CDR1 is SGHRS, CDR2 YFSETQ, per germline. There are 14 residues in the CDR3. The V end lost 3 bases, the J end lost 3 bases, and 13 bases lay between the germline ends. The CDR3 nucleotides are TGCGCCAGCAGCTACGACAGTACCGGCTACGAGCAGTACTTC. Amino acids: CASSYDSTGYEQYF.

The chain combines TRBV5-1 with TRBJ2-5; possibly TRBD1 or TRBD2 for D (6 bases each). CDR3 length: 15 amino acids. The V and J ends lost 4 bases and 5 bases respectively, with 18 bases between them. Germline lookup yields CDR1 SGHRS and CDR2 YFSETQ. The CDR3 sequence is CASSPFGGRGETQYF. The CDR3 coding sequence is TGCGCCAGCAGCCCCTTCGGGGGCCGAGGGGAGACCCAGTACTTC.

The table lists this clone with a count of one. This chain uses TRBV19 with TRBJ2-7, with TRBD2 matching over 10 bases. The CDR3 has 15 residues. The J segment lost 6 bases and the V segment lost 4 bases, leaving 9 bases of the junction unmatched. The germline gives CDR1 LNHDA, CDR2 SQIVND (reference sequence). The CDR3 sequence: CASSTQAGGPSEQYF. As DNA, the CDR3 is TGTGCCAGTAGTACCCAAGCGGGAGGGCCCTCCGAGCAGTACTTC.

This sequence joins TRBV28 and TRBJ2-2; TRBD2 matches 10 bases. Germline trimming cut 6 bases from V and 5 bases from J; bases unmatched to any gene: 6. The CDR3 has 15 residues. Looked up from germline, CDR1 is MDHEN and CDR2 is SYDVKM. CDR3 residues: CASRPSGRNTGELFF. The CDR3 DNA follows: TGTGCCAGCAGGCCTAGCGGGAGAAATACCGGGGAGCTGTTTTTT.

This clone was counted a single time. The chain employs TRBV30 and TRBJ2-1, with 9 nucleotides matching TRBD2. Looked up from germline, CDR1 is GTSNPN and CDR2 is SVGIG (reference sequence). Trimming cost V 1 base and J 0 bases; bases outside gene matches: 13. The CDR3 is 19 amino acids. The CDR3 is CAWSDPRILAGSSYNEQFF. In DNA, the CDR3 is TGTGCCTGGAGTGACCCAAGGATACTAGCGGGTAGCTCCTACAATGAGCAGTTCTTC.

This chain joins TRBV6-5 and TRBJ2-3, with 9 positions matching TRBD2. Germline V gives CDR1 MNHEY, CDR2 SVGAGI. This CDR3 spans 15 amino acids. The J segment lost 4 bases and the V segment lost 3 bases, leaving 5 bases of the junction unmatched. The DNA of the CDR3 is TGTGCCAGCAGTTATGGCGGGAGGGTGTCAGATACGCAGTATTTT. This translates into CASSYGGRVSDTQYF.

CDR3 in amino acids: CASSVGGLVQGTGETQYF. The CDR3, as DNA: TGTGCCAGCAGCGTAGGGGGACTAGTACAGGGTACGGGCGAGACCCAGTACTTC. This chain uses TRBV9 with TRBJ2-5, with 8 nucleotides matching TRBD2. The CDR3 totals 18 residues. The V and J ends lost 0 bases and 5 bases, in that order; junction bases with no gene match: 15. Germline V gene data show CDR1 as SGDLS and CDR2 as YYNGEE.

The rearrangement uses TRBV28 and TRBJ1-1, with D possibly matching TRBD1 (6 bases). Germline assignment: CDR1 MDHEN and CDR2 SYDVKM. The CDR3 consists of 18 residues. The V and J ends lost 3 bases and 1 base respectively, with 21 bases between them. In DNA, the CDR3 is TGTGCCAGCAGTTTGGCCCGATTGAGGGGGAACGGGAACACTGAAGCTTTCTTT. It encodes CASSLARLRGNGNTEAFF.

This clone has a single count. The chain carries TRBV5-5 and TRBJ2-3, with 7 bases lining up with TRBD2. The CDR3 runs 15 residues. The J segment lost 5 bases and the V segment lost 0 bases, leaving 6 bases of the junction unmatched. CDR1 SGHKS and CDR2 YYEKEE come from the germline V gene (reference sequence). As DNA, the CDR3 is TGTGCCAGCAGCTTGGCTAGCGGATGGGGAGATACGCAGTATTTT. This codes for CASSLASGWGDTQYF. Combining the CDR3 with reference TRBV5-5 and TRBJ2-3 gives the whole variable domain DAGVTQSPTHLIKTRGQQVTLRCSPISGHKSVSWYQQVLGQGPQFIFQYYEKEERGRGNFPDRFSARQFPNYSSELNVNALLLGDSALYLCASSLASGWGDTQYFGPGTRLTVL.

This rearrangement joins TRBV9 to TRBJ2-1; 10 bases match TRBD2. Losses at the gene ends were 4 bases for V and 14 bases for J; bases not matched to a gene: 12. The CDR3 runs 14 residues. The germline CDR1 and CDR2 sequences are SGDLS and YYNGEE. CDR3 nucleotides: TGTGCCAGCAGCCCTCCAGGGGCTAGCGGGAGTGAGTTCTTC. This gives the protein CASSPPGASGSEFF.

V usage is TRBV7-9 and J usage is TRBJ2-5; 9 nucleotides agree with TRBD2. From germline, CDR1 is SEHNR and CDR2 FQNEAQ (reference sequence). J gave up 3 bases and V 8 bases, and 10 bases lay outside the gene matches. This CDR3 is 15 amino acids long. The CDR3 loop reads CASRQIAGAEETQYF. The CDR3 nucleotides are TGTGCCAGCCGACAAATAGCGGGAGCCGAAGAGACCCAGTACTTC.

V and J are TRBV6-5 and TRBJ1-6; TRBD1 is a possible D gene (6 bases). Trimming stripped 2 bases from V and 9 bases from J, with 14 bases between. CDR1 and CDR2 (germline): MNHEY, SVGAGI. This CDR3 region has 15 residues. The CDR3, as DNA: TGTGCCAGCAGTTACGCGCAGGGGTTGGGTTCACCCCTCCACTTT. This gives the protein CASSYAQGLGSPLHF.

The chain has TRBV28 and TRBJ1-2, with 11 nucleotides matching TRBD1. V shed 5 bases and J 0 bases; nucleotides not matched to a gene: 11. Germline V gives CDR1 MDHEN, CDR2 SYDVKM. The CDR3 runs to 18 residues. The CDR3 coding sequence is TGTGCCAGCAGTCCCAACCGGGACAGGGGGAGACCTAACTATGGCTACACCTTC. This translates into CASSPNRDRGRPNYGYTF.

For this clone: This specimen includes other DNA sequences encoding the same CDR3. V gene TRBV29-1 combines with J gene TRBJ2-7, with D maybe TRBD2 (6 bases). This CDR3 has 11 amino acids. Germline V lookup: CDR1 SQVTM, CDR2 ANQGSEA. V was cut by 7 bases and J by 2 bases, with 9 bases left in between. The CDR3 DNA is TGCAGCGGGAGGGTGGCCTACGAGCAGTACTTC. Translated, it gives CSGRVAYEQYF.

The chain carries TRBV11-3 and TRBJ2-1; maybe TRBD2 (5 bases). The CDR3 loop spans 15 amino acids. V lost 5 bases to trimming and J lost 8 bases, with 19 bases between them. CDR1 is SGHNT, CDR2 YENEEA, per germline. CDR3: CASSPRLSGIDEQFF. The DNA of the CDR3 is TGTGCCAGCAGCCCCAGGCTGAGCGGTATCGATGAGCAGTTCTTC.

V and J are TRBV4-1 and TRBJ1-2; TRBD1 matches 9 bases. The CDR3 spans 17 residues. V was pared by 3 bases and J by 0 bases, with 8 bases of the junction left unmatched. Germline CDR1 is MGHRA and CDR2 is YSYEKL. CDR3 in DNA: TGCGCCAGCAGCCATCGGACAGGGGTCTCCTCTAACTATGGCTACACCTTC. Residues: CASSHRTGVSSNYGYTF.

V gene TRBV29-1 combines with J gene TRBJ2-1; D gene ambiguous. Between the trimmed V and J ends, which lost 4 bases and 9 bases, there was a span of 7 bases. Germline CDR1 is SQVTM and CDR2 is ANQGSEA. The CDR3 length is 10 residues. CDR3 amino acids: CSVVRSEQFF. The CDR3 DNA reads TGCAGCGTTGTGAGGAGTGAGCAGTTCTTC.